These T cell receptor beta chains were read from a single sample in a study of sequential checkpoint blockade in melanoma. Profiled with immunoSEQ multiplex PCR; TCRdb holds only in-frame clones, not every one. The sample contains approximately 11,000 clones, 78% of which appear only once. The starting material was CD8+ T cells sorted from blood (inferred from file names), obtained from a patient given nivolumab and ipilimumab in sequence. All receptors come from a human donor with melanoma. Both conserved end residues are part of each CDR3.

>TRBV7-8
CASSPGTTYNEQFF
>TRBV6-6
CASSPFTGVPYEKLFF
>TRBV9
CASSVALTGNYGYTF
>TRBV7-9
CASSLGTGYNEQFF
>TRBV7-9
CASSYPGLDSNTQYF
>TRBV6-5
CASSSGIHYEQYF
>TRBV6-4
CASSDKATVCYEQYF
>TRBV7-6
CASSWGAGQPQHF
>TRBV19
CASSIITSGPSEQYF
>TRBV19
CASSIGEIFQETQYF
>TRBV13
CASRRQGPSYEQYF
>TRBV28
CASSRTGGLEQYF
>TRBV6-4
CASSPTDTNTEAFF
>TRBV11-2
CASSLGGRGEAFF
>TRBV6-5
CASSLRSGDQPQHF
>TRBV28
CASGEREGRNEQFF
>TRBV27
CASSFSGPTYNEQFF
>TRBV18
CASSLAGPGSYNEQFF
>TRBV6-1
CASSEWGEGNQPQHF
>TRBV2
CASWDSSNQPQHF
>TRBV19
CASSIVAASTDTQYF
>TRBV2
CASSEGAVYEQYF
>TRBV15
CATSRDRGEAFF
>TRBV5-6
CASSQGQDYEQYF
>TRBV9
CASSGGLAGEYEQYF
>TRBV2
CANRGGNEQFF
>TRBV14
CASSQELAGLNTGELFF
>TRBV19
CASSIGPPPNEQFF
>TRBV4-2
CASSQDQGGLGSSYNEQFF
>TRBV14
CASSQDRRVSGELFF
>TRBV13
CASSYNRDPYGYTF
>TRBV7-8
CASSPLRQPTNEKLFF
>TRBV6-6
CASTTSGEGLYGYTF
>TRBV19
CASSMTAGGYEQYF
>TRBV27
CASSLVTGVNTEAFF
>TRBV2
CASGGAGGNNEQFF
>TRBV12-5
CASGLNDRGEQFF
>TRBV19
CASSILTGTDTQYF
>TRBV25-1
CASSGTGGDEQFF
>TRBV7-9
CASSPYSRGYGYTF
>TRBV19
CASSPRLAGGYEQYF
>TRBV6-6
CASSYAGNNQPQHF
>TRBV11-2
CASSSGRGEQYF
>TRBV10-3
CAISESEQLGDTQYF
>TRBV11-2
CASSSTREETQYF
>TRBV6-5
CASSQAMTGSDGYTF
>TRBV10-1
CASSESSGGPSSTDTQYF
>TRBV6-1
CASSEKGGPRVAFF
>TRBV10-3
CAISESEESTEAFF
>TRBV2
CASSERGVSVNTEAFF
>TRBV5-4
CASSPPGLQYHYGYTF
>TRBV5-1
CASRFTSGRAVSYNEQFF
>TRBV7-9
CASSHTSGDGELFF
>TRBV6-1
CASSETGEFTEAFF
>TRBV5-1
CASSLGRTGGYEQYF
>TRBV6-6
CASSYGWTGSYNEQFF
>TRBV6-5
CASSLYGTGMNTEAFF
>TRBV5-5
CASSLILAGAYNEQFF
>TRBV11-3
CASSLDLADLNTGELFF
>TRBV6-6
CASRRGQEYNQPQHF